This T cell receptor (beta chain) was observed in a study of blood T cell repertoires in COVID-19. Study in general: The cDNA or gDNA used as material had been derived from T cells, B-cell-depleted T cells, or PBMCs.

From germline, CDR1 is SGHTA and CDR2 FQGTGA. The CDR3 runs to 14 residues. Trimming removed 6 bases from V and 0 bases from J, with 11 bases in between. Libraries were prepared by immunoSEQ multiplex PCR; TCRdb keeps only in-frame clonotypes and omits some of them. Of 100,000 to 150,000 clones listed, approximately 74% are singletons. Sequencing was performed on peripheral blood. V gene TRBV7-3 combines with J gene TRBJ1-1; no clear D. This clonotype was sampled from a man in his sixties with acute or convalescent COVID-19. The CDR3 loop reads CASRSQIMNTEAFF. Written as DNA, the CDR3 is TGTGCCAGCAGGTCTCAGATCATGAACACTGAAGCTTTCTTT.